The 17 T cell receptor beta chains below come from one sample, sequenced in a study of cytomegalovirus exposure and HLA in healthy donors. The PCR used 60 Vbeta and 13 Jbeta primers. Sequencing was performed with immunoSEQ multiplex PCR; in TCRdb, only in-frame clones are kept and a portion is missing. The sample records 55,000 or so clones, around 80% being singletons. The source material was PBMCs. Receptor source: a man aged 50 or older in good health and CMV-seronegative.

The V and J genes are TRBV7-6 and TRBJ2-2; possible D gene TRBD1, 7 bases. Trimming took 3 bases from V and 5 from J, leaving 13 bases between them. Germline lookup yields CDR1 SGHVS and CDR2 FNYEAQ. This CDR3 contains 15 residues. CDR3 residues: CASSLGQGGTGELFF. CDR3 nucleotides: TGTGCCAGCAGCTTGGGGCAGGGGGGAACCGGGGAGCTGTTTTTT.

This chain joins TRBV19 and TRBJ1-1; D is undetermined. V gave up 0 bases and J gave up 2 bases, with 10 bases separating them. This CDR3 spans 15 amino acids. Germline CDR1 is LNHDA and CDR2 is SQIVND (reference sequence). The CDR3 here is CASSIDIKRNTEAFF. The CDR3 bases are TGTGCCAGTAGTATAGACATAAAGAGAAACACTGAAGCTTTCTTT.

The CDR3 coding sequence is TGTGCCAGCAGCCCCCGGGACAGGGATAACTACGAGCAGTACTTC. It is translated as CASSPRDRDNYEQYF. The V call is TRBV9, the J call TRBJ2-7, with 9 bases aligning to TRBD1. This CDR3 spans 15 amino acids. With 4 bases clipped from V and 3 bases from J, the junction kept 8 bases outside the gene matches. The germline V gene encodes CDR1 SGDLS and CDR2 YYNGEE.

The chain employs TRBV5-1 and TRBJ1-6, with a weak D call TRBD1 (5 bases). The germline CDR1 and CDR2 sequences are SGHRS and YFSETQ. V lost 4 bases to trimming and J lost 8 bases, with 13 bases between them. This CDR3 has 14 amino acids. This CDR3 reads CASSADTWDSPLHF. CDR3 nucleotide sequence: TGCGCCAGCAGCGCGGACACATGGGATTCACCCCTCCACTTT.

This clone was seen a few times. The V gene is TRBV2, the J gene TRBJ2-7, with D possibly TRBD1 on 5 matching bases. CDR1 SNHLY and CDR2 FYNNEI come from the germline V gene. CDR3 length: 14 amino acids. Between the trimmed V and J ends, which lost 0 bases and 2 bases, there was a span of 8 bases. The CDR3 DNA is TGTGCCAGCAGTGAAGCGCCAGGGACCTACGAGCAGTACTTC. It translates to CASSEAPGTYEQYF.

The chain couples TRBV7-7 to TRBJ2-2; D is unclear. The CDR3 has 12 residues. Germline values: CDR1 SSHAT, CDR2 FNYEAQ (reference sequence). The ends were cut back, 5 bases at V and 6 bases at J, with 7 bases in the middle. CDR3 sequence: CASSPRAGELFF. CDR3 nucleotides: TGTGCCAGCAGCCCCCGAGCCGGGGAGCTGTTTTTT.

The V call is TRBV10-3, the J call TRBJ1-1; TRBD1 matches 7 bases. Looked up from germline, CDR1 is ENHRY and CDR2 is SYGVKD. The CDR3 is made up of 14 amino acids. V was pared by 7 bases and J by 0 bases, with 5 bases of the junction left unmatched. The CDR3 region has the DNA TGTGCCATCAATCGACAGGGTCTGAACACTGAAGCTTTCTTT. Translating it yields CAINRQGLNTEAFF.

The V gene is TRBV5-1, the J gene TRBJ2-5; 13 bases fit TRBD2. V dropped 7 bases and J dropped 4; count of bases not matched to a gene: 10. Germline CDR1 SGHRS, CDR2 YFSETQ. CDR3 length equals 16 residues. The CDR3 coding sequence is TGCGCCAGCGCGACACTAGCGGGGGGGCTGATAGAGACCCAGTACTTC. It specifies CASATLAGGLIETQYF.

V gene TRBV28 combines with J gene TRBJ1-3; the D gene is possibly TRBD1 (6 bases). Per the germline V gene, CDR1 is MDHEN and CDR2 is SYDVKM. V was clipped by 3 bases and J by 4 bases, with 7 bases between them. The CDR3 covers 13 residues. The CDR3 DNA is TGTGCCAGCAGTTTCGGACAGGGAAACACCATATATTTT. This encodes CASSFGQGNTIYF.

The V gene is TRBV28, the J gene TRBJ1-4; 8 bases align to TRBD1. The germline gives CDR1 MDHEN, CDR2 SYDVKM. V trimming: 10 bases; J trimming: 6 bases; junction bases outside the gene matches: 4. CDR3 length: 12 amino acids. The CDR3 protein is CAIGQGYEKLFF. The CDR3 coding sequence is TGTGCCATAGGACAGGGATATGAAAAACTGTTTTTT.

The V call is TRBV7-9, the J call TRBJ2-3, with unresolved D. The V end was cut by 5 bases, the J end by 10 bases, with 13 bases between. In germline, CDR1 is SEHNR, CDR2 FQNEAQ (reference sequence). This CDR3 comprises 12 residues. As DNA, the CDR3 is TGTGCCAGCAGCCCAAGCATCGTGTCGCAGTATTTT. It specifies CASSPSIVSQYF.

As for this clone: This is likely a read error, given that the CDR3 carries no conserved phenylalanine or tryptophan at its end. The DNA is omitted, as the CDR3 cannot be located on it reliably, and the CDR3 follows TCRdb's listing. The V call is TRBV6-1, the J call TRBJ1-1. Germline CDR1 and CDR2: MNHNS and SASEGT. Both ends counted, the CDR3 spans 11 residues. The chain's CDR3 is CASSELSGDID.

The chain uses TRBV5-1 and TRBJ2-7; D not certain. CDR3 length: 15 amino acids. CDR1 and CDR2 (germline): SGHRS, YFSETQ. V gave up 0 bases and J gave up 4 bases, with 14 bases separating them. The CDR3 is CASSLASQNLYEQYF. The CDR3 coding sequence is TGCGCCAGCAGCTTGGCCAGTCAGAATTTATACGAGCAGTACTTC.

The chain joins TRBV7-3 to TRBJ2-6; D is perhaps TRBD1 (6 bases). Trimming cost V 0 bases and J 0 bases, with 9 bases left between them. This CDR3 spans 17 amino acids. Germline V lookup: CDR1 SGHTA, CDR2 FQGTGA. DNA of the CDR3: TGTGCCAGCAGCTTAACTGGGGGCAGCTCTGGGGCCAACGTCCTGACTTTC. Translation: CASSLTGGSSGANVLTF.

The chain combines TRBV6-1 with TRBJ2-7; D is undetermined. Germline-derived CDR1 and CDR2 are MNHNS and SASEGT. This CDR3 comprises 13 residues. Deletions cut 5 bases from V and 7 bases from J, with 15 bases between. This CDR3 reads CASSNGFLGEQYF. CDR3 DNA: TGTGCCAGCAGTAACGGGTTCCTTGGAGAGCAGTACTTC.

The genes are TRBV6-1 and TRBJ1-2, with TRBD1 matching over 11 bases. V lost 3 bases and J lost 6; bases outside the gene matches: 3. Germline V gene lookup returns CDR1 MNHNS and CDR2 SASEGT. The CDR3 sequence is 14 residues long. The CDR3 DNA follows: TGTGCCAGCAGTGAGCCGGGACAGGGGGATGGCTACACCTTC. It translates to CASSEPGQGDGYTF.

This clone was counted a single time. The chain carries TRBV9 and TRBJ2-3, with D unclear. Germline V gives CDR1 SGDLS, CDR2 YYNGEE. Trimming removed 0 bases from V and 4 bases from J, with 12 bases in between. The CDR3 is 15 residues long. DNA of the CDR3: TGTGCCAGCAGCGTAGCTTCCAGTACACCAGATACGCAGTATTTT. As protein: CASSVASSTPDTQYF.